One TCR beta chain is described in this entry. There is no known antigen for this receptor. No much larger clonotype is one base removed from it; base qualities were not supplied. The sample belongs to a study of T cell responses to AZD1222 COVID-19 vaccine (dated by TCRdb to 2020 to 2023). Turning to the overall study: AZD1222 recipients whose second dose came at about 4 weeks and those whose second dose came at about 12 weeks were combined into one group, since spike-specific TCR depth and breadth did not differ between the two schedules. TCR sequencing covered roughly 230 trial participants: 207 given two doses of AZD1222 and about 26 given two doses of MenACWY control vaccine. Trial participants were enrolled by age into 18-55, 56-69 and 70-plus year subgroups, with 148, 28 and 57 TCR-sequenced participants respectively. Broad study findings and their caveats: After two AZD1222 doses, spike-specific TCR breadth and depth were significantly higher than at day 0 and than in MenACWY recipients. Only five or six AZD1222 recipients were SARS-CoV-2 seropositive at baseline, limiting conclusions about previously exposed vaccinees. The 56-69-year group was small, and its depth increase did not reach significance, likely because of low power. Reportedly, close to half of the unique spike-specific TCRs recognized epitopes lying outside the regions that are mutated in the B.1.351 and B.1.1.7 variants. Because no samples from the day 14 peak response were available, repertoires could be characterized only after the peak T cell response. CD4 TCRs associated with the vaccine covered the entire spike protein, and the dominant responses were in regions 160-218 and 743-854. Participants were mostly white British and included more females than males, and it was suggested by the authors that clonal diversity may have been underestimated.

V drops 6 bases and J drops 4 bases, leaving 9 bases in between. CDR1 WSHSY and CDR2 SAAADI were looked up in the germline V gene. The CDR3 has 12 amino acids, counting the end cysteine and phenylalanine. CDR3 DNA only is kept here, 36 bases in frame from base 1. The time point label corresponds to: baseline before first vaccination. Vaccinee samples came from UK trials COV001 and COV002, including a single-blind randomized controlled phase 2/3 trial of AZD1222 (ChAdOx1 nCoV-19) in healthy adults. For TCRbeta chain sequencing, PBMC samples were collected from trial participants at day 0 and at day 28 after the second dose. The CDR3 regions of human TCRbeta chains were analyzed by immunosequencing. In the source study's methods: Repertoire TCRs were matched against a reference library of SARS-CoV-2-specific TCRs generated with the MIRA antigen-specificity platform. Breadth was defined as the fraction of unique TCRs that were SARS-CoV-2-associated. Depth was defined as the fraction of total T cells that were SARS-CoV-2-associated. Each spike-specific TCR was assigned to its reactive spike region and to a CD4 or CD8 class using the MIRA data. Log10-transformed breadth and depth values were compared by one-way ANOVA with Sidak's multiple comparisons tests. Entries here come from immuneACCESS through TCRdb and include only in-frame sequences with V and J called. Some clones fail to appear in such tables; in the studies checked, an unresolved V gene covers under half of the shortfall, and the cause of the remainder is unknown. V and J calls and clone size are copied from that table; D and trimming were computed from the DNA. This sample is represented by about 190,000 clones; roughly 93% of them were singletons. Roughly 0.98% of the sample comes from the top ten.

Here the chain combines TRBV10-2 and TRBJ1-2, and the D gene may be TRBD1, 5 bases matching. The TCR comes from an adult in good health. The specimen was peripheral blood, collected on day 0 of AZD1222 vaccination. The CDR3 protein is CASRGTFYGYTF. In nucleotides, the sequence is TGCGCCAGCAGAGGGACTTTCTATGGCTACACCTTC.